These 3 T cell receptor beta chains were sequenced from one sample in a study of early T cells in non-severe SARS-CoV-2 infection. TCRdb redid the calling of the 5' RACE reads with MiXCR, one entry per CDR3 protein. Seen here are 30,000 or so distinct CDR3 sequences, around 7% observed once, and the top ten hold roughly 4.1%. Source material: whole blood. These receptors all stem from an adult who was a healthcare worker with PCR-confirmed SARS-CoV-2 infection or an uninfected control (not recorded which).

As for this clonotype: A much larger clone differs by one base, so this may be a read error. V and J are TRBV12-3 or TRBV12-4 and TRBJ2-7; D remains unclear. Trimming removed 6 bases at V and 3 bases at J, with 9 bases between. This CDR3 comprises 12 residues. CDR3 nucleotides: TGTGCCAGCAGACCCGACGGCTACGAGCAGTACTTC. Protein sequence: CASRPDGYEQYF.

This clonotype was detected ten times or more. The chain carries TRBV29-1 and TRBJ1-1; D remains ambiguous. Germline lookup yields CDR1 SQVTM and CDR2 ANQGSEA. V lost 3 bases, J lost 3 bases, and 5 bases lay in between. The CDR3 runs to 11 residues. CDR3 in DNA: TGCAGCGTTGAGGTCTACACTGAAGCTTTCTTT. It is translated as CSVEVYTEAFF.

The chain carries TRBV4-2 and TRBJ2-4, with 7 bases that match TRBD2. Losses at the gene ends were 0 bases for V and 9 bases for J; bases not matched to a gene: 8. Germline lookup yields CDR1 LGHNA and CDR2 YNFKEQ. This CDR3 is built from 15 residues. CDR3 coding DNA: TGTGCCAGCAGCCAAGAACGTAGGGAGGGAATCATTCAGTACTTC. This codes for CASSQERREGIIQYF.